Listed here are 10 T cell receptor beta chains from one sample, sequenced in a study of blood T cell repertoires in COVID-19. The repertoire was sequenced with immunoSEQ multiplex PCR; TCRdb's copy has only in-frame clones and lacks some. The data show about 190,000 clones, with around 85% seen just once and 0.95% to 1.3% held by the top ten. The sample taken for sequencing was peripheral blood. Source of these receptors: a man aged 30 to 45 with acute or convalescent COVID-19.

The rearrangement links TRBV5-4 to TRBJ1-2; D not resolved. CDR1 is SGHNT, CDR2 YYREEE, per germline (reference sequence). The length of the CDR3 is 13 residues. V dropped 2 bases and J dropped 7 bases, with 12 bases sitting between them. Written as DNA, the CDR3 is TGTGCCAGCAGCTTAGGCAGCCCTAGTGGCTACACCTTC. Its translation is CASSLGSPSGYTF.

The chain has TRBV7-9 and TRBJ1-4; TRBD1 matches at 8 bases. The V and J ends lost 1 base and 6 bases, in that order; junction bases with no gene match: 4. Germline V gene sequence: CDR1 SEHNR, CDR2 FQNEAQ (reference sequence). The CDR3 runs to 15 residues. The CDR3, as DNA: TGTGCCAGCAGCTTAGGGACAGGGTGGTATGAAAAACTGTTTTTT. Its protein product is CASSLGTGWYEKLFF.

The gene calls are TRBV5-1 and TRBJ1-1; the match to TRBD1 covers 7 bases. CDR1 is SGHRS, CDR2 YFSETQ, per germline. V dropped 4 bases and J dropped 1; count of bases not matched to a gene: 10. This CDR3 region has 16 residues. In DNA form, the CDR3 reads TGCGCCAGCAGCCGGGGGACAGCAAACTCGAACACTGAAGCTTTCTTT. This codes for CASSRGTANSNTEAFF.

J is TRBJ1-1 and V is TRBV3-1 (or the pseudogene TRBV3-2); D unresolved. This CDR3 is built from 12 residues. Per the germline V gene, CDR1 is LGHDT and CDR2 is YNNKEL (reference sequence). The ends were cut back, 4 bases at V and 6 bases at J, with 9 bases in the middle. For the CDR3, the DNA is TGTGCCAGCAGCCCCCTTGGAGCTGAAGCTTTCTTT. It is translated as CASSPLGAEAFF.

The gene calls are TRBV6-5 and TRBJ2-7, with 7 bases aligning to TRBD1. Per germline, CDR1 MNHEY and CDR2 SVGAGI. With 6 bases clipped from V and 6 bases from J, the junction kept 8 bases outside the gene matches. The CDR3 sequence is 13 residues long. CDR3 loop: CASSQTGKIEQYF. The CDR3 DNA follows: TGTGCCAGCAGCCAGACAGGGAAAATCGAGCAGTACTTC.

J is TRBJ2-5 and V is TRBV6-5; weak D call: TRBD1 (6 bases). CDR3 length: 15 amino acids. V was cut by 4 bases and J by 5 bases, with 17 bases left in between. Germline V gene data show CDR1 as MNHEY and CDR2 as SVGAGI. The CDR3 coding sequence is TGTGCCAGCAGTTTCATCTGGGGTGGGGGCGAGACCCAGTACTTC. Translated: CASSFIWGGGETQYF.

The J gene is TRBJ1-5, the V gene TRBV30; D is undetermined. The CDR3 runs to 12 residues. V lost 5 bases and J 0 bases, leaving 5 bases between the germline ends. The germline gives CDR1 GTSNPN, CDR2 SVGIG (reference sequence). DNA for the CDR3: TGTGCCTGGGGTCATAGCAATCAGCCCCAGCATTTT. Its translation is CAWGHSNQPQHF.

The V call is TRBV19, the J call TRBJ1-1; 11 bases are a match to TRBD1. The J segment lost 2 bases and the V segment lost 0 bases, leaving 2 bases of the junction unmatched. The CDR3 runs 16 residues. CDR1 and CDR2 (germline): LNHDA, SQIVND (reference sequence). The CDR3 region has the DNA TGTGCCAGTAGTATAGACTGGACAGGGGGCAACACTGAAGCTTTCTTT. Translation gives CASSIDWTGGNTEAFF. The variable domain in full, with the rest retrieved from reference TRBV19 and TRBJ1-1, is DGGITQSPKYLFRKEGQNVTLSCEQNLNHDAMYWYRQDPGQGLRLIYYSQIVNDFQKGDIAEGYSVSREKKESFPLTVTSAQKNPTAFYLCASSIDWTGGNTEAFFGQGTRLTVV.

This rearrangement joins TRBV19 to TRBJ1-3; D not resolved. V lost 0 bases, J lost 0 bases, and 6 bases lay in between. The CDR3 extends over 15 amino acids. Looked up from germline, CDR1 is LNHDA and CDR2 is SQIVND (reference sequence). CDR3 residues: CASSIDRYSGNTIYF. The CDR3 nucleotides read TGTGCCAGTAGTATAGACAGGTACTCTGGAAACACCATATATTTT.

The V call is TRBV19, the J call TRBJ1-4; 8 bases are a match to TRBD1. Germline V lookup: CDR1 LNHDA, CDR2 SQIVND (reference sequence). CDR3 size: 15 residues. Losses at the gene ends were 3 bases for V and 6 bases for J; bases not matched to a gene: 6. Here the CDR3 reads CASSIIGQGDEKLFF. The CDR3 coding sequence is TGTGCCAGTAGTATCATCGGACAGGGAGATGAAAAACTGTTTTTT.